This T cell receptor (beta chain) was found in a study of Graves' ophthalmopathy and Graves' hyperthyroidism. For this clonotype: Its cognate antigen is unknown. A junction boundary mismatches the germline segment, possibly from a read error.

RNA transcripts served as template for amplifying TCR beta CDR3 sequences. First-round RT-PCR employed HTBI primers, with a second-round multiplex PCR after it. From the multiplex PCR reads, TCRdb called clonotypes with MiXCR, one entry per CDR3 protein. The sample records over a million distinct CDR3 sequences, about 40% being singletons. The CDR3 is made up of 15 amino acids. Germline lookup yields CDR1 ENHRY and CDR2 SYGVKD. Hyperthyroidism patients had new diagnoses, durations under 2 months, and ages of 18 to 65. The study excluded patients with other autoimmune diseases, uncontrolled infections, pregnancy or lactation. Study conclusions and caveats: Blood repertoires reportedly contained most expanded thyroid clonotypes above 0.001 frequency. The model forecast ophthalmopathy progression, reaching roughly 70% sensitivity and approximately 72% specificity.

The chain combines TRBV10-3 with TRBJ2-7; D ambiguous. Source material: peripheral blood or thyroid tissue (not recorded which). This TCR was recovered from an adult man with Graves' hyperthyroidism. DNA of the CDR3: TGTGCCAGCAGTTTTCGCAGGACGAGCTCCTACGAGCAGTACTTC. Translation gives CASSFRRTSSYEQYF.